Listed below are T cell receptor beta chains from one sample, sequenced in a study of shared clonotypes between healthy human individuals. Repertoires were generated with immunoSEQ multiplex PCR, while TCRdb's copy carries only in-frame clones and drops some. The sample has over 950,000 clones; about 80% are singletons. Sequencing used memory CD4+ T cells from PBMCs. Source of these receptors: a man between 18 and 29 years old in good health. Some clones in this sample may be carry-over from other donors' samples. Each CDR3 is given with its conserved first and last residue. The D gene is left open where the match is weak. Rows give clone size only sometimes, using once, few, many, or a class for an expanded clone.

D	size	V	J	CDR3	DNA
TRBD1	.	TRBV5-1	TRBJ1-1	CASSWGQPGYTEAFF	TGCGCCAGCAGCTGGGGACAGCCTGGTTACACTGAAGCTTTCTTT
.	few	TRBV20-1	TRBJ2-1	CSASWVEQFF	TGCAGTGCTAGTTGGGTTGAGCAGTTCTTC
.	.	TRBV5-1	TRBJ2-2	CASSPGPVGELFF	TGCGCCAGCAGCCCTGGACCCGTGGGGGAGCTGTTTTTT
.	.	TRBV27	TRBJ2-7	CASSSKQGYEQYF	TGTGCCAGCAGTTCAAAACAGGGCTACGAGCAGTACTTC
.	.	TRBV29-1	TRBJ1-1	CSVEDQTTGTAFF	TGCAGCGTTGAAGATCAGACAACCGGTACGGCTTTCTTT
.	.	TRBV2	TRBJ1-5	CASSARTVGDQPQHF	TGTGCCAGCAGTGCACGGACAGTAGGGGATCAGCCCCAGCATTTT
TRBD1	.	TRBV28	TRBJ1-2	CASRGRGAGIEIYGYTF	TGTGCCAGCAGAGGCAGGGGGGCCGGCATCGAAATATATGGCTACACCTTC
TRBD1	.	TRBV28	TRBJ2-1	CASSWDRGLNEQFF	TGTGCCAGCAGTTGGGACAGGGGACTCAATGAGCAGTTCTTC
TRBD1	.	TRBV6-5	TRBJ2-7	CASSPGQVGSYEQYF	TGTGCCAGCAGTCCCGGACAGGTTGGTTCCTACGAGCAGTACTTC
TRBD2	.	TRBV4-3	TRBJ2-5	CASSQEPSGEETQYF	TGCGCCAGCAGCCAAGAGCCTAGCGGCGAAGAGACCCAGTACTTC
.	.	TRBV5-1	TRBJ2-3	CASSLAANTDTQYF	TGCGCCAGCAGCTTGGCAGCAAACACAGATACGCAGTATTTT
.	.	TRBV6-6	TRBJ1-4	CASSYSRNEKLFF	TGTGCCAGCAGTTACAGCAGAAATGAAAAACTGTTTTTT
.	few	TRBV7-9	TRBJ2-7	CASSPQNTYEQYF	TGTGCCAGCAGCCCACAAAACACCTACGAGCAGTACTTC
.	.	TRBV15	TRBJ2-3	CATSRVLVADTQYF	TGTGCCACCAGCAGAGTGCTGGTGGCGGATACGCAGTATTTT
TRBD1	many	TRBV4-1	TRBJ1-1	CASSQDSRTGEAFF	TGCGCCAGCAGCCAAGATTCCAGGACAGGGGAAGCTTTCTTT
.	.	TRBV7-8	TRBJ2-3	CASSLTTRGDTQYF	TGTGCCAGCAGCTTAACGACCCGGGGAGATACGCAGTATTTT
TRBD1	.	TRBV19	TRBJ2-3	CASSSDRETDTQYF	TGTGCCAGTAGCTCGGACAGGGAGACAGATACGCAGTATTTT
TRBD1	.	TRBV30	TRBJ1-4	CAWSRPTGGNEKLFF	TGTGCCTGGAGCCGCCCGACAGGGGGTAATGAAAAACTGTTTTTT
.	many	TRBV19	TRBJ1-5	CASTRGDTASHNQPQHF	TGTGCCAGTACCCGTGGGGATACCGCCTCCCACAATCAGCCCCAGCATTTT
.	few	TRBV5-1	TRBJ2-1	CASSLLATPDHEQFF	TGCGCCAGCAGCCTCCTAGCCACCCCCGACCATGAGCAGTTCTTC
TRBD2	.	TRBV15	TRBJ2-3	CATSREGTRTDTQYF	TGTGCCACCAGCAGAGAGGGGACTAGAACAGATACGCAGTATTTT
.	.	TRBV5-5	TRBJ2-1	CASSLYPVSNEQFF	TGTGCCAGCAGCTTGTATCCGGTTTCGAATGAGCAGTTCTTC
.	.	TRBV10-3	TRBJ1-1	CAISDKGEAFF	TGTGCCATCAGTGATAAGGGGGAAGCTTTCTTT
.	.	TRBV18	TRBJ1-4	CASSFSSGPTNEKLFF	TGTGCCAGCTCATTCTCCTCGGGCCCAACTAATGAAAAACTGTTTTTT
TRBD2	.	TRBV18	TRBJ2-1	CASSTGTSRYNEQFF	TGTGCCAGCTCAACCGGGACTAGCCGATACAATGAGCAGTTCTTC
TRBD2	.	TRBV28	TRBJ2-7	CASSLVGLGRSYEQYF	TGTGCCAGCAGTTTAGTGGGACTAGGCCGCTCCTACGAGCAGTACTTC
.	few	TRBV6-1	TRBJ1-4	CASDLGSRFEKLFF	TGTGCCAGTGATCTAGGGAGTCGTTTTGAAAAACTGTTTTTT
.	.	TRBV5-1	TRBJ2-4	CASSLAPPVGEGNIQYF	TGCGCCAGCAGCTTGGCCCCCCCGGTGGGAGAGGGGAACATTCAGTACTTC
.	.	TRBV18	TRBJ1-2	CASSPLGDGYTF	TGTGCCAGCTCGCCTTTAGGGGATGGCTACACCTTC
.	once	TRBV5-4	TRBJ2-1	CASGWRLGPTEQFF	TGTGCCAGTGGGTGGAGACTGGGCCCGACGGAGCAGTTCTTC
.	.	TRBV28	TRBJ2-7	CASSLTRYEQYF	TGTGCCAGCAGTCTTACCCGCTACGAGCAGTACTTC
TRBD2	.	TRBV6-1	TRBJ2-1	CASSAGTSFFNEQFF	TGTGCCAGCAGTGCCGGGACTAGTTTTTTCAATGAGCAGTTCTTC
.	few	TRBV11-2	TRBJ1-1	CASSPRGPSSTEAFF	TGTGCCAGCAGCCCGAGAGGCCCTTCGAGTACTGAAGCTTTCTTT
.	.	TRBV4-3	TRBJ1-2	CASSQDRQIYGYTF	TGCGCCAGCAGCCAAGATCGCCAGATTTATGGCTACACCTTC
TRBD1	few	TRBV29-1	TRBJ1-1	CSGDRGGTEAFF	TGCAGCGGGGACAGGGGAGGCACTGAAGCTTTCTTT
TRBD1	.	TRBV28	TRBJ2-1	CASSPGTGSYNEQFF	TGTGCCAGCAGCCCCGGGACAGGGTCCTACAATGAGCAGTTCTTC
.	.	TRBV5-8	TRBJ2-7	CASSFSARATYEQYF	TGTGCCAGCAGCTTTTCGGCACGGGCTACCTACGAGCAGTACTTC
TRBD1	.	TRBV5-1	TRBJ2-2	CASSFGTGNTGELFF	TGCGCCAGCAGCTTTGGGACAGGGAACACCGGGGAGCTGTTTTTT